What follows are 25 T cell receptor beta chains derived from one specimen sequenced in a study of blood T cell repertoires in COVID-19. Sequencing used immunoSEQ multiplex PCR; TCRdb keeps in-frame clones, though not all of them. The repertoire holds under 75,000 clones, with 88% as singletons. The sample was peripheral blood. Receptor source: a woman of 80 years or more with active COVID-19.

V and J are TRBV5-1 and TRBJ1-1; possible D gene TRBD1, 6 bases. CDR1 is SGHRS, CDR2 YFSETQ, per germline. CDR3 length equals 15 residues. V was cut by 4 bases and J by 4 bases, with 17 bases left in between. This CDR3 is CASSKAQGSGTEAFF. The CDR3 DNA is TGCGCCAGCAGCAAAGCACAGGGAAGTGGCACTGAAGCTTTCTTT. Drawing the rest from reference TRBV5-1 and TRBJ1-1, the complete variable domain is KAGVTQTPRYLIKTRGQQVTLSCSPISGHRSVSWYQQTPGQGLQFLFEYFSETQRNKGNFPGRFSGRQFSNSRSEMNVSTLELGDSALYLCASSKAQGSGTEAFFGQGTRLTVV.

This clone appeared a single time. The chain combines TRBV9 with TRBJ2-2, with 10 bases matching TRBD2. This CDR3 contains 17 residues. CDR1 is SGDLS, CDR2 YYNGEE, per germline. Trimming removed 1 base from V and 0 bases from J; junction bases left unmatched: 3. DNA for the CDR3: TGTGCCAGCAGCGTACGACTAGCGGGTACGAACACCGGGGAGCTGTTTTTT. It is translated as CASSVRLAGTNTGELFF.

Details on this clone: A read error may account for a junction end that differs from germline. The chain couples TRBV7-7 to TRBJ2-5, with D tentatively TRBD2 (6 bases). CDR1 is SSHAT, CDR2 FNYEAQ, per germline (reference sequence). The CDR3 is 13 residues long. CDR3: CASSPGREETQYF. As DNA, the CDR3 is TGTGCTAGCAGCCCCGGGAGAGAAGAGACCCAGTACTTC.

The J gene is TRBJ2-5, the V gene TRBV5-1; 7 positions agree with TRBD1. CDR3 size: 15 residues. J lost 5 bases, V lost 7 bases, and 14 bases had no gene match. The germline gives CDR1 SGHRS, CDR2 YFSETQ. As DNA, the CDR3 is TGCGCCAGCCGGACGCTGGGACAGCCGATGGAGACCCAGTACTTC. It yields the protein CASRTLGQPMETQYF.

The rearrangement links TRBV18 to TRBJ1-2; 8 bases match TRBD1. The trim removed 3 bases at V and 7 bases at J, leaving 4 bases unmatched. This CDR3 is built from 13 residues. Germline CDR1 is KGHSH and CDR2 is LQKENI. CDR3 nucleotides: TGTGCCAGCTCACCGACAGGGGAGGCTGGCTACACCTTC. This gives the protein CASSPTGEAGYTF.

V and J are TRBV11-3 and TRBJ2-2; D gene ambiguous. The CDR3 sequence is 14 residues long. Germline values: CDR1 SGHNT, CDR2 YENEEA. Trimming removed 0 bases from V and 4 bases from J, with 6 bases in between. The CDR3 nucleotides read TGTGCCAGCAGCTTAGATCGGTCCACCGGGGAGCTGTTTTTT. Amino acid sequence: CASSLDRSTGELFF.

The chain carries TRBV9 and TRBJ2-3, with no clear D. The germline V gene encodes CDR1 SGDLS and CDR2 YYNGEE. Trimming cost V 1 base and J 1 base, with 7 bases left between them. The CDR3 length is 14 residues. CDR3: CASSVQSGTDTQYF. CDR3 nucleotides: TGTGCCAGCAGCGTACAGTCAGGCACAGATACGCAGTATTTT.

The chain carries TRBV5-6 and TRBJ2-7; 7 nucleotides align to TRBD1. This CDR3 contains 13 residues. Trimming at V came to 4 bases and at J to 2 bases, leaving 3 bases not matched to a gene. The germline V gene has CDR1 SGHDT and CDR2 YYEEEE. For the CDR3, the DNA is TGTGCCAGCAGCCCGACAGGGACCTACGAGCAGTACTTC. Amino acids: CASSPTGTYEQYF.

The chain is built from TRBV12-5 and TRBJ2-2; 7 bases agree with TRBD2. CDR3 length: 14 amino acids. V was pared by 4 bases and J by 4 bases, with 3 bases of the junction left unmatched. Germline V CDR1 and CDR2: LGHNT, FRNRAP. The CDR3 coding sequence is TGTGCTAGTGGTTCGTCGGGGGGCACCGGGGAGCTGTTTTTT. It codes for CASGSSGGTGELFF.

This chain joins TRBV5-4 and TRBJ2-1, with 11 bases fitting TRBD2. V lost 0 bases to trimming and J lost 10 bases; unmatched junction nucleotides: 6. Germline CDR1 reads SGHNT; CDR2 reads YYREEE (reference sequence). CDR3 length: 15 residues. CDR3 nucleotides: TGTGCCAGCAGCTTGGGGCTAGCGGGGGGAGAGGAGCAGTTCTTC. This gives the protein CASSLGLAGGEEQFF.

V gene TRBV20-1 combines with J gene TRBJ2-1; perhaps TRBD1 as D (5 bases). CDR3 length equals 11 residues. CDR1 and CDR2 (germline): DFQATT, SNEGSKA (reference sequence). The germline V and J ends were trimmed by 8 bases and 2 bases, with 7 bases remaining between them. CDR3 coding DNA: TGCAGTTCAGGGCCCTACAATGAGCAGTTCTTC. It translates to CSSGPYNEQFF.

The chain links TRBV7-2 to TRBJ2-7, with 11 bases that match TRBD2. Per the germline V gene, CDR1 is SGHTA and CDR2 is FQGNSA. CDR3 length: 15 amino acids. The ends lost 7 bases at V and 3 bases at J; junction bases unmatched: 8. The CDR3 nucleotides are TGTGCCAGCACCCTTAGACTAGCGGGGCTCTACGAGCAGTACTTC. Translation: CASTLRLAGLYEQYF.

This chain joins TRBV4-1 and TRBJ2-7, with 9 bases aligning to TRBD1. Looked up from germline, CDR1 is MGHRA and CDR2 is YSYEKL. Trimming removed 1 base from V and 5 bases from J; junction bases left unmatched: 3. The CDR3 contains 14 residues. The CDR3 nucleotides read TGCGCCAGCAGCCAAGCGGACAGGGGAAACGAGCAGTACTTC. It translates to CASSQADRGNEQYF.

The gene calls are TRBV5-4 and TRBJ2-2; 9 bases align to TRBD1. V gave up 5 bases and J gave up 5 bases; unmatched junction bases: 13. CDR1 and CDR2 from the germline V gene are SGHNT and YYREEE (reference sequence). The CDR3 is 17 residues long. For the CDR3, the DNA is TGTGCCAGCAGTTCTCTGATACAGGGGGCAGGGACCGGGGAGCTGTTTTTT. It yields the protein CASSSLIQGAGTGELFF.

The chain combines TRBV30 with TRBJ1-1; unclear D gene. CDR3 length: 14 residues. Germline V gene data show CDR1 as GTSNPN and CDR2 as SVGIG (reference sequence). V gave up 0 bases and J gave up 2 bases, with 10 bases separating them. In nucleotides, the CDR3 is TGTGCCTGGAGTGTATCCGGGGTTAACACTGAAGCTTTCTTT. Its translation: CAWSVSGVNTEAFF.

The J gene is TRBJ1-1, the V gene TRBV5-1; D gene ambiguous. The CDR3 totals 15 residues. V was cut by 3 bases and J by 3 bases, with 15 bases left in between. The germline CDR1 and CDR2 sequences are SGHRS and YFSETQ. This CDR3 reads CASSSQVGGDTEAFF. The CDR3, as DNA: TGCGCCAGCAGCTCGCAAGTTGGCGGTGACACTGAAGCTTTCTTT.

V and J are TRBV6-2 or TRBV6-3 and TRBJ2-7; TRBD2 matches at 9 bases. Losses at the gene ends were 3 bases for V and 6 bases for J; bases not matched to a gene: 6. There are 14 residues in the CDR3. Germline lookup yields CDR1 MNHEY and CDR2 SVGEGT. CDR3 protein: CASSYSGTSSEQYF. In DNA form, the CDR3 reads TGTGCCAGCAGTTATTCCGGGACTAGCAGCGAGCAGTACTTC.

The V gene is TRBV7-2, the J gene TRBJ2-5; D gene ambiguous. The CDR3 extends over 14 amino acids. CDR1 and CDR2 from the germline V gene are SGHTA and FQGNSA. Trimming took off 11 bases at V and 0 bases at J, with 16 bases between the two ends. The CDR3 is CAAAVSYHQETQYF. CDR3 nucleotide sequence: TGTGCCGCGGCAGTTTCGTACCACCAAGAGACCCAGTACTTC.

J is TRBJ2-3 and V is TRBV29-1; 9 nucleotides align to TRBD2. Germline CDR1 is SQVTM and CDR2 is ANQGSEA. The trim removed 0 bases at V and 1 base at J, leaving 2 bases unmatched. The CDR3 sequence is 15 residues long. The CDR3 coding sequence is TGCAGCGTTGAAGACGAGCGGGGGGGCACAGATACGCAGTATTTT. It codes for CSVEDERGGTDTQYF.

The chain couples TRBV29-1 to TRBJ2-5; 13 nucleotides agree with TRBD2. V dropped 6 bases and J dropped 5; count of bases not matched to a gene: 9. Per germline, CDR1 SQVTM and CDR2 ANQGSEA. This CDR3 comprises 15 residues. The CDR3 reads CSVTGTSGVSETQYF. In DNA form, the CDR3 reads TGCAGCGTCACCGGGACTAGCGGGGTTTCGGAGACCCAGTACTTC. The full variable domain, completed using reference TRBV29-1 and TRBJ2-5, is SAVISQKPSRDICQRGTSLTIQCQVDSQVTMMFWYRQQPGQSLTLIATANQGSEATYESGFVIDKFPISRPNLTFSTLTVSNMSPEDSSIYLCSVTGTSGVSETQYFGPGTRLLVL.

The V gene is TRBV11-3, the J gene TRBJ2-3; a possible D gene is TRBD1 (5 bases). Looked up from germline, CDR1 is SGHNT and CDR2 is YENEEA. CDR3 length: 15 amino acids. The V end lost 1 base, the J end lost 2 bases, and 10 bases lay between the germline ends. The CDR3 coding sequence is TGTGCCAGCAGCTTAGGGGGCCGCATCACAGATACGCAGTATTTT. Its protein product is CASSLGGRITDTQYF.

The CDR3 DNA sequence: TGTGCCAGCAGCCGGGCGGGGGAAGAGACCCAGTACTTC. It yields the protein CASSRAGEETQYF. The rearrangement joins TRBV9 to TRBJ2-5; 7 bases line up with TRBD2. With 4 bases clipped from V and 3 bases from J, the junction kept 3 bases outside the gene matches. The germline CDR1 and CDR2 sequences are SGDLS and YYNGEE. The CDR3 length is 13 residues.

This chain connects TRBV3-1 (or the pseudogene TRBV3-2) to TRBJ1-2; possible D gene TRBD1, 5 bases. The CDR3 loop spans 14 amino acids. Trimming took off 2 bases at V and 8 bases at J, with 15 bases between the two ends. Per germline, CDR1 LGHDT and CDR2 YNNKEL (reference sequence). CDR3 loop: CASSQIAGQGGYTF. For the CDR3, the DNA is TGTGCCAGCAGCCAAATAGCAGGGCAGGGCGGCTACACCTTC.

This chain links TRBV7-2 with TRBJ1-1; D is possibly TRBD1 (5 bases). V lost 5 bases and J lost 5, with 15 bases in between. Per the germline V gene, CDR1 is SGHTA and CDR2 is FQGNSA. The CDR3 has 14 residues. The CDR3 nucleotides are TGTGCCAGCAGCGCCCCTGGGGGGGGGACTGAAGCTTTCTTT. It is translated as CASSAPGGGTEAFF.

The chain is built from TRBV7-2 and TRBJ1-2, with 8 nucleotides matching TRBD1. Germline assignment: CDR1 SGHTA and CDR2 FQGNSA. The CDR3 spans 16 residues. V was pared by 3 bases and J by 4 bases, with 10 bases of the junction left unmatched. The CDR3 sequence: CASSLLPDRAVYGYTF. The CDR3 DNA is TGTGCCAGCAGCTTGTTACCGGACAGGGCGGTCTATGGCTACACCTTC.